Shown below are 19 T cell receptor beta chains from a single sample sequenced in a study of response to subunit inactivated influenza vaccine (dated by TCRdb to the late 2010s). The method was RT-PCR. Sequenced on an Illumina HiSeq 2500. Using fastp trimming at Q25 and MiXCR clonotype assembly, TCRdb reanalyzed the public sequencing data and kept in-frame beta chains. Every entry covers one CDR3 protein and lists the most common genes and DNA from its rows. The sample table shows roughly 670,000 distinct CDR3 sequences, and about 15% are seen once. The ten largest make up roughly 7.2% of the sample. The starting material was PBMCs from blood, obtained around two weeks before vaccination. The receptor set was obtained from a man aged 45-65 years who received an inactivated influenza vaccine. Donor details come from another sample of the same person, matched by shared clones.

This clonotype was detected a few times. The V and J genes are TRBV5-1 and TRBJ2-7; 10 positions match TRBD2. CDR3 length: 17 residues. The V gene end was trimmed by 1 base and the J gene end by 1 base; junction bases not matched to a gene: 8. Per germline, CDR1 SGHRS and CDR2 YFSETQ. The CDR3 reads CASSLTNGLAASYEQYF. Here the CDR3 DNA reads TGCGCCAGCAGCTTGACGAACGGACTAGCGGCATCCTACGAGCAGTACTTC.

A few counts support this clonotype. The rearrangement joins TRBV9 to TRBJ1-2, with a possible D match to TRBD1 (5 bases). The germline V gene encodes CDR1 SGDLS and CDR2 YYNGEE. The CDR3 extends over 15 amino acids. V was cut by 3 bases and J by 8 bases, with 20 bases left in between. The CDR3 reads CASSALLGPVGGYTF. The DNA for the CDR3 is TGTGCCAGCAGCGCGCTCCTGGGGCCCGTAGGAGGCTACACCTTC.

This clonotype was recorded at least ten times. CDR3 sequence: CASSLGGQVRQPQHF. The CDR3 region has the DNA TGTGCCAGCAGTTTAGGAGGTCAGGTTCGTCAGCCCCAGCATTTT. The chain carries TRBV12-3 or TRBV12-4 and TRBJ1-5; D remains ambiguous. Trimming left V 1 base short and J 6 bases short, with 13 bases between. The CDR3 length is 15 residues.

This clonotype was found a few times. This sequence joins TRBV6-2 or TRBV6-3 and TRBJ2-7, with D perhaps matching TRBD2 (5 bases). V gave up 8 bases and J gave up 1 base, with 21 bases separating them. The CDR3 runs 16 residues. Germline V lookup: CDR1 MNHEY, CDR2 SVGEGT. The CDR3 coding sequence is TGTGCCAGCCTCGGGATCCTTAAACGTACTTCCTACGAGCAGTACTTC. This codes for CASLGILKRTSYEQYF.

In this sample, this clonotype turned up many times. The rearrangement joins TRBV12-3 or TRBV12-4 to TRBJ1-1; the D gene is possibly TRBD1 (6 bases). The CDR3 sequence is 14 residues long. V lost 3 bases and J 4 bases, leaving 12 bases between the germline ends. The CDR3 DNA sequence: TGTGCCAGCAGTTTTGGACTGGGGGCCACTGAAGCTTTCTTT. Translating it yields CASSFGLGATEAFF.

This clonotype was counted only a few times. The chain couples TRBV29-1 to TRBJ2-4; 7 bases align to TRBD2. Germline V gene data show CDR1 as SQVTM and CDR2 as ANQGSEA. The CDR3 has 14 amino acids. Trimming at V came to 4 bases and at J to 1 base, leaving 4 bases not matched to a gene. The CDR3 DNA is TGCAGCGTTGGGGGAGGGGAGGCCAAAAACATTCAGTACTTC. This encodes CSVGGGEAKNIQYF.

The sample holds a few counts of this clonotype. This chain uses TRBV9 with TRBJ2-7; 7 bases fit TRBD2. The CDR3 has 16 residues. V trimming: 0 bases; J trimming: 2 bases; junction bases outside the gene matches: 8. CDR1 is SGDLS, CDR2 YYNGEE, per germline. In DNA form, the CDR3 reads TGTGCCAGCAGCGTAGAAGGCGGGGGTAGGACCTACGAGCAGTACTTC. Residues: CASSVEGGGRTYEQYF. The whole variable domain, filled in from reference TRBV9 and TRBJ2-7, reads DSGVTQTPKHLITATGQRVTLRCSPRSGDLSVYWYQQSLDQGLQFLIQYYNGEERAKGNILERFSAQQFPDLHSELNLSSLELGDSALYFCASSVEGGGRTYEQYFGPGTRLTVT.

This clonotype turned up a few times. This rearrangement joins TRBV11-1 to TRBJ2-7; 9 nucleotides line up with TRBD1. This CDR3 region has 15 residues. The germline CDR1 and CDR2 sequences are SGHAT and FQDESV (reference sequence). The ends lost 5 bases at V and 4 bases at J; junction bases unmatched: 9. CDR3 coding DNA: TGTGCCAGCAGCGAAGTCCCGGGACAGGGTTACGAGCAGTACTTC. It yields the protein CASSEVPGQGYEQYF.

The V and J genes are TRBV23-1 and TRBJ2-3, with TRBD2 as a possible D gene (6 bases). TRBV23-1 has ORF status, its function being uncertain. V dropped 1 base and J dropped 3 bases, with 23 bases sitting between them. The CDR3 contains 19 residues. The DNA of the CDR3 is TGCGCCAGCAGTCAATTAAGGTCTTGGGCTAGCGCCGCTACAGATACGCAGTATTTT. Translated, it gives CASSQLRSWASAATDTQYF.

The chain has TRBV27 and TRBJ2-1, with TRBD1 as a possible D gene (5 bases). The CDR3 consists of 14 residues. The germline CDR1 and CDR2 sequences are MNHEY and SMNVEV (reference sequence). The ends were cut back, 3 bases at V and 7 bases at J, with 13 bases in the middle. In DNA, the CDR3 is TGTGCCAGCAGTTTTCACCAGGGCGGAAATGAGCAGTTCTTC. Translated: CASSFHQGGNEQFF.

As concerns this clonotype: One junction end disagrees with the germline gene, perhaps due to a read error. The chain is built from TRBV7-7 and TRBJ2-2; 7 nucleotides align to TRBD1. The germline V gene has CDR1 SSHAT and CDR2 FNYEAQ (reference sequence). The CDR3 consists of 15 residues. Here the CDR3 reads CASTDTGDHTGELSF. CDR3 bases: TGTGCTAGCACCGATACAGGGGACCACACCGGGGAGCTGTCTTTT.

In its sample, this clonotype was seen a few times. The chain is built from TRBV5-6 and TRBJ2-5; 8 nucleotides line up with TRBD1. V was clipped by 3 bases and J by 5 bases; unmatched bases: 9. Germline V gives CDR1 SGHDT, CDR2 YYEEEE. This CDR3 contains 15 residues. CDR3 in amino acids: CASSSGTGPLETQYF. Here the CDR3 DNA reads TGTGCCAGCAGCTCCGGGACAGGTCCCCTGGAGACCCAGTACTTC.

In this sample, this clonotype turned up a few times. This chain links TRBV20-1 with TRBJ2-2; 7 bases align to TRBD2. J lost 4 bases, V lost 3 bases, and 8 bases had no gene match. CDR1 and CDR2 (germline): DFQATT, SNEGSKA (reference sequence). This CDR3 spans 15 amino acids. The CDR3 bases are TGCAGTGCTAGGGCGGGACTACGGACCACCGGGGAGCTGTTTTTT. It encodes CSARAGLRTTGELFF.

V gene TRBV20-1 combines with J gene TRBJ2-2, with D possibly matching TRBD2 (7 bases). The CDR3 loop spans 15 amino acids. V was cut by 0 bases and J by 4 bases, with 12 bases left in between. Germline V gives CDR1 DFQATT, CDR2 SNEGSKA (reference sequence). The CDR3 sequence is CSARDHRGATGELFF. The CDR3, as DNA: TGCAGTGCTAGAGACCACCGGGGGGCCACCGGGGAGCTGTTTTTT.

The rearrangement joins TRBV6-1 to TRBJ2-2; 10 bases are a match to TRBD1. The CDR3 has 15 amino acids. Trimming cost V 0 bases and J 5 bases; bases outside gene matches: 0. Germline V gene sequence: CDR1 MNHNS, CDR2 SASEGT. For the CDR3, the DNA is TGTGCCAGCAGTGAAGCGGGACAGGGGACCGGGGAGCTGTTTTTT. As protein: CASSEAGQGTGELFF.

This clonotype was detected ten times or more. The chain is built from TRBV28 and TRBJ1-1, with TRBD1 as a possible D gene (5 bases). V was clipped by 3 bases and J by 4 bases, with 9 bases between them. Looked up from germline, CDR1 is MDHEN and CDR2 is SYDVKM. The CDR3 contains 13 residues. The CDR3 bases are TGTGCCAGCAGTTTGGGGCGAATCACTGAAGCTTTCTTT. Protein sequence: CASSLGRITEAFF.

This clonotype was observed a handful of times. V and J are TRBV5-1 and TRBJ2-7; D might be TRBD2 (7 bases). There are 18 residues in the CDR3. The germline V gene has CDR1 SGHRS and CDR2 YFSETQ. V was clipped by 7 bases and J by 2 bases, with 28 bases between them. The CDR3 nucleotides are TGCGCCAGCTCACGTGGAGGGGGACTACAGGGAAGTGCCTACGAGCAGTACTTC. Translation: CASSRGGGLQGSAYEQYF.

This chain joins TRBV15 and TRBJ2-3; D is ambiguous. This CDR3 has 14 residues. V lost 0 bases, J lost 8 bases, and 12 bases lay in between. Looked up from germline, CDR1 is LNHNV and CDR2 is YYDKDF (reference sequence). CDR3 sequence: CATSRDLRVGTQYF. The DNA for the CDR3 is TGTGCCACCAGCAGAGACCTACGTGTTGGTACGCAGTATTTT.

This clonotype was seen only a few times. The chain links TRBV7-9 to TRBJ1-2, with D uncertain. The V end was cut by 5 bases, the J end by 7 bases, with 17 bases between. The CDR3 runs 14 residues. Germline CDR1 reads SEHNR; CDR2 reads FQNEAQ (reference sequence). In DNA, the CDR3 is TGTGCCAGCAGCCACCGGACCGGTCCAAGTGGCTACACCTTC. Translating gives CASSHRTGPSGYTF. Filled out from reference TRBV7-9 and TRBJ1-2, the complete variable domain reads DTGVSQNPRHKITKRGQNVTFRCDPISEHNRLYWYRQTLGQGPEFLTYFQNEAQLEKSRLLSDRFSAERPKGSFSTLEIQRTEQGDSAMYLCASSHRTGPSGYTFGSGTRLTVV.